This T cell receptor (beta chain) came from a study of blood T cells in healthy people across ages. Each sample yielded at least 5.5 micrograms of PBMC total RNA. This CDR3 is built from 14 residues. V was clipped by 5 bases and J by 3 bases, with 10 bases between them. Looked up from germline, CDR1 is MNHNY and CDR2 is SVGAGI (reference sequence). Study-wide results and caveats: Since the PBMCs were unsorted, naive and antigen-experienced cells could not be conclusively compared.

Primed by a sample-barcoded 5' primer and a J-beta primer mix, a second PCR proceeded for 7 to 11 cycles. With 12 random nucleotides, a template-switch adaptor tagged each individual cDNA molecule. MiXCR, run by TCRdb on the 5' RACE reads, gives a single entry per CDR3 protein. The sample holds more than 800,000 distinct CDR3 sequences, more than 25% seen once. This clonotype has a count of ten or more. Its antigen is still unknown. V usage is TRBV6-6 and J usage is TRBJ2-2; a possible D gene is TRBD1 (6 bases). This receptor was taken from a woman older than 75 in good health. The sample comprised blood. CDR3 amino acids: CASSRDIYTGELFF. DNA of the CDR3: TGTGCCAGCAGTCGGGACATATACACCGGGGAGCTGTTTTTT.